These T cell receptor beta chains were read from a single sample in a study of early T cells in non-severe SARS-CoV-2 infection. TCRdb re-derived calls from the 5' RACE reads in MiXCR, one entry per CDR3 protein. The sample consists of roughly 60,000 distinct CDR3 sequences, around 10% of them appearing once. Specimen: whole blood, collected at baseline. Receptors were obtained from an adult who was a healthcare worker with PCR-confirmed SARS-CoV-2 infection or an uninfected control (not recorded which). Both conserved end residues are part of each CDR3. The D gene is left open where the match is weak. Clone size is not always given. Where it is, it says once, few, many or a class for expanded clones.

.,TRBJ2-3,once,TRBV5-1,CASSLDRAGSTDTQYF,TGCGCCAGCAGCTTGGATCGGGCGGGTAGCACAGATACGCAGTATTTT
.,TRBJ2-2,.,TRBV10-2,CASSVGTGELFF,TGCGCCAGCAGTGTCGGCACCGGGGAGCTGTTTTTT
TRBD1,TRBJ2-5,.,TRBV20-1,CSALQGRLYQETQYF,TGCAGTGCCTTACAGGGGCGATTGTACCAAGAGACCCAGTACTTC
TRBD2,TRBJ2-3,.,TRBV5-1,CASSWGLETDTQYF,TGCGCCAGCAGCTGGGGACTAGAGACAGATACGCAGTATTTT
.,TRBJ2-1,few,TRBV12-3/TRBV12-4,CASSYRKGPTNEQFF,TGTGCCAGCTCCTATAGGAAGGGGCCAACCAATGAGCAGTTCTTC
.,TRBJ1-2,.,TRBV3-1,CASSQGVIAGWVYGYTF,TGTGCCAGCAGCCAAGGAGTGATAGCAGGGTGGGTCTATGGCTACACCTTC
.,TRBJ2-5,few,TRBV11-1,CASSLGRGETQYF,TGTGCCAGCAGCTTAGGGCGAGGAGAGACCCAGTACTTC
.,TRBJ2-5,few,TRBV7-9,CASSLNSKETQYF,TGTGCCAGCAGCTTAAACAGTAAAGAGACCCAGTACTTC
.,TRBJ1-2,many,TRBV7-9,CASSLEGSNYGYTF,TGTGCCAGCAGCTTGGAGGGTTCTAACTATGGCTACACCTTC
.,TRBJ2-2,few,TRBV6-2/TRBV6-3,CATRYGELFF,TGTGCCACCAGATACGGGGAGCTGTTTTTT
.,TRBJ2-1,many,TRBV12-3/TRBV12-4,CASSLGTGDMQFF,TGTGCCAGCAGTTTGGGGACGGGCGACATGCAGTTCTTC
.,TRBJ1-6,many,TRBV30,CAWGSRSYNSPLHF,TGTGCCTGGGGGAGCCGCTCCTATAATTCACCCCTCCACTTT
.,TRBJ1-4,few,TRBV10-1,CASSPEATNEKLFF,TGCGCCAGCAGTCCAGAGGCAACTAATGAAAAACTGTTTTTT
.,TRBJ2-7,few,TRBV20-1,CSASPGGRNIYEQYF,TGCAGTGCTAGTCCTGGGGGCCGTAATATTTACGAGCAGTACTTC
.,TRBJ2-3,few,TRBV20-1,CSVRTTSTDTQYF,TGCAGTGTTAGGACAACTAGCACAGATACGCAGTATTTT
.,TRBJ1-1,many,TRBV30,CAWRRVAEAFF,TGTGCCTGGAGACGCGTTGCTGAAGCTTTCTTT
.,TRBJ1-4,.,TRBV9,CASSPRGVEGKGEKLFF,TGTGCCAGCAGCCCGAGGGGAGTGGAGGGGAAGGGTGAAAAACTGTTTTTT
TRBD2,TRBJ2-1,.,TRBV5-1,CASSLRLAGEQFF,TGCGCCAGCAGCTTGCGGCTAGCGGGTGAGCAGTTCTTC
TRBD2,TRBJ2-3,.,TRBV5-1,CASSLALRTSGRGDTQYF,TGCGCCAGCAGCTTGGCCCTTAGGACTAGCGGGCGGGGAGATACGCAGTATTTT
.,TRBJ2-2,many,TRBV7-9,CASRPPRAPNTGELFF,TGTGCCAGCCGTCCCCCCCGGGCACCTAACACCGGGGAGCTGTTTTTT
.,TRBJ1-4,.,TRBV12-2,CASRLGAFSGKLFF,TGTGCAAGTCGCTTAGGAGCGTTTTCGGGAAAACTGTTTTTT
TRBD1,TRBJ1-1,.,TRBV10-2,CATSTGGSGTEAFF,TGCGCCACCTCGACAGGGGGCAGCGGCACTGAAGCTTTCTTT
.,TRBJ1-1,few,TRBV7-9,CATMPGTEAFF,TGTGCCACCATGCCGGGCACTGAAGCTTTCTTT
.,TRBJ1-5,many,TRBV12-3/TRBV12-4,CASTSGLSSNQPQHF,TGTGCCAGCACCTCGGGACTGAGTAGCAATCAGCCCCAGCATTTT
.,TRBJ2-7,.,TRBV10-3,CAISESRSADEQYF,TGTGCCATCAGTGAGTCTAGGTCCGCCGACGAGCAGTACTTC
.,TRBJ2-7,.,TRBV10-3,CAIRDSSYEQYF,TGTGCCATCAGGGACAGTTCCTACGAGCAGTACTTC
.,TRBJ2-3,few,TRBV5-1,CASRGGGSPTDTQYF,TGCGCCAGCAGAGGGGGTGGAAGCCCCACAGATACGCAGTATTTT